This T cell receptor (beta chain) is drawn from a study of T cells in Graves' hyperthyroidism and ophthalmopathy. Background on the study: Peripheral blood was taken when the disease was first diagnosed, before any treatment began. Findings and limits, study-wide: In validation, the model predicted ophthalmopathy. These predictions came a median roughly six months before onset.

Trimming removed 0 bases from V and 2 bases from J, with 10 bases in between. CDR1 and CDR2 (germline): LGHNA, YNFKEQ. CDR3 length: 15 amino acids. Amplified TCR beta CDR3 regions derived from RNA transcripts. With the HTBI primer set, the TCR CDR3 went through a first round of RT-PCR. TCRdb redid the calling of the multiplex PCR reads with MiXCR, one entry per CDR3 protein. There are fewer than 250,000 distinct CDR3 sequences in the sample; approximately 23% occur only once, and 35% lies in the top ten. This clonotype was seen repeatedly, ten times or more. Its target is unknown. A patient was excluded if there was uncontrolled infection, other autoimmune disease, pregnancy or lactation.

The material sequenced was blood. The chain joins TRBV4-2 to TRBJ2-5, with TRBD2 as a possible D gene (5 bases). The clonotype originates from a woman in her thirties or forties with Graves' ophthalmopathy. The CDR3 nucleotides read TGTGCCAGCAGCCAAGATAAACGACTACAAGAGACCCAGTACTTC. This gives the protein CASSQDKRLQETQYF.